Shown below are 25 T cell receptor beta chains from a single sample sequenced in a study of T cell repertoires in cytomegalovirus infection. Via MiXCR, TCRdb re-called the reads, giving one row per CDR3 protein. The sample holds fewer than 1,000,000 distinct CDR3 sequences, approximately 33% seen once. No antigen has been identified for these receptors. The material was cultured CD8+ T cells from PBMCs, obtained from culture after CMV antigen stimulation. Every receptor here comes from a human donor in good health (CMV status not recorded). Some clones in this sample may be carry-over from other donors' samples.

V usage is TRBV10-1 and J usage is TRBJ2-3; 8 bases align to TRBD2. J lost 2 bases, V lost 0 bases, and 19 bases had no gene match. Germline assignment: CDR1 WNHNN and CDR2 SYGVQD (reference sequence). The length of the CDR3 is 21 residues. CDR3 sequence reads: CASSESYVKRGRLIPTDTQYF. CDR3 DNA: TGCGCCAGCAGTGAGTCGTATGTGAAGCGGGGGCGACTTATACCCACAGATACGCAGTATTTT.

This clonotype was seen at least ten times. The chain employs TRBV12-3 or TRBV12-4 and TRBJ2-5, with 9 nucleotides matching TRBD2. CDR3 size: 19 residues. V gave up 3 bases and J gave up 5 bases; unmatched junction bases: 19. This CDR3 reads CASSFPPGAGGPDGETQYF. CDR3 in DNA: TGTGCCAGCAGTTTTCCTCCTGGGGCGGGGGGGCCGGATGGCGAGACCCAGTACTTC.

This clonotype came up a few times. This chain joins TRBV7-6 and TRBJ1-1; tentative D call: TRBD1 (6 bases). The CDR3 spans 17 residues. V lost 5 bases, J lost 0 bases, and 19 bases lay in between. Germline CDR1 and CDR2: SGHVS and FNYEAQ. In nucleotides, the CDR3 is TGTGCCAGCAGCCTCCTCCTCGGGCAGGGGATGAACACTGAAGCTTTCTTT. Its protein is CASSLLLGQGMNTEAFF.

For this clonotype: A junction boundary mismatches the germline segment, possibly from a read error. This chain uses TRBV6-5 with TRBJ1-2, with D hard to call. Germline lookup yields CDR1 MNHEY and CDR2 SVGAGI. The CDR3 totals 15 residues. CDR3 sequence: CTSSEWASPNYGYTF. The CDR3 DNA sequence: TGTACCAGCAGTGAATGGGCGTCACCCAACTATGGCTACACCTTC.

The J gene is TRBJ2-1, the V gene TRBV12-5; 8 bases line up with TRBD1. J lost 2 bases, V lost 3 bases, and 9 bases had no gene match. The CDR3 has 17 residues. Germline assignment: CDR1 LGHNT and CDR2 FRNRAP. CDR3 nucleotides: TGTGCTAGTGGTTTTGAGACGGACAGGGTAACCTACAATGAGCAGTTCTTC. It encodes CASGFETDRVTYNEQFF.

This clonotype was recorded only once. The chain has TRBV19 and TRBJ1-3; no clear D gene. Trimming stripped 4 bases from V and 0 bases from J, with 10 bases between. The CDR3 totals 15 residues. Germline loops: CDR1 LNHDA, CDR2 SQIVND (reference sequence). The CDR3 reads CASSKPGHSGNTIYF. The CDR3 DNA follows: TGTGCCAGTAGTAAACCAGGTCACTCTGGAAACACCATATATTTT.

This clonotype was recorded a few times. V is TRBV3-1 and J is TRBJ2-3; 9 nucleotides match TRBD1. The CDR3 loop spans 16 amino acids. Germline V gene data show CDR1 as LGHDT and CDR2 as YNNKEL (reference sequence). Trimming cost V 1 base and J 0 bases; bases outside gene matches: 2. In DNA form, the CDR3 reads TGTGCCAGCAGCCAAGGGGACAGGGTTAGCACAGATACGCAGTATTTT. This codes for CASSQGDRVSTDTQYF.

The rearrangement uses TRBV6-5 and TRBJ2-1; 16 nucleotides agree with TRBD2. The junction had 15 bases not matched to a gene; V was cut back by 1 base and J by 6 bases. CDR3 length: 21 residues. CDR1 and CDR2 (germline): MNHEY, SVGAGI. The CDR3 here is CASSYFPGLAGGPGRGNEQFF. The DNA for the CDR3 is TGTGCCAGCAGTTACTTTCCGGGACTAGCGGGGGGGCCGGGACGGGGCAATGAGCAGTTCTTC.

The rearrangement links TRBV7-4 to TRBJ2-5; 7 positions agree with TRBD1. The CDR3 has 15 residues. Germline CDR1 and CDR2: SGHVT and SQSDAQ. With V trimmed by 7 bases and J by 2 bases, 10 bases remained unmatched. The CDR3 is CASKTGFTPQETQYF. Written as DNA, the CDR3 is TGTGCCAGCAAGACAGGGTTTACACCTCAAGAGACCCAGTACTTC.

Of note for this clonotype: Its ends do not fully match the called genes, so a read error is possible. V usage is TRBV9 and J usage is TRBJ2-3; no clear D. The CDR3 sequence is 13 residues long. Germline V CDR1 and CDR2: SGDLS, YYNGEE. The CDR3 is CVSSEASTDTQYF. The CDR3 DNA sequence: TGTGTCAGCAGCGAAGCTAGCACAGATACGCAGTATTTT. The full variable domain, completed using reference TRBV9 and TRBJ2-3, is DSGVTQTPKHLITATGQRVTLRCSPRSGDLSVYWYQQSLDQGLQFLIQYYNGEERAKGNILERFSAQQFPDLHSELNLSSLELGDSALYFCVSSEASTDTQYFGPGTRLTVL.

This clonotype turned up a few times. CDR3 amino acids: CSLGQGAETQYF. CDR3 DNA sequence: TGCAGCCTAGGACAGGGGGCCGAGACCCAGTACTTC. The chain carries TRBV20-1 and TRBJ2-5; 11 bases align to TRBD1. Per germline, CDR1 DFQATT and CDR2 SNEGSKA (reference sequence). This CDR3 is 12 amino acids long.

This chain uses TRBV29-1 with TRBJ1-1; D is unresolved. V lost 3 bases and J 2 bases, leaving 7 bases between the germline ends. The length of the CDR3 is 12 residues. CDR1 is SQVTM and CDR2 is ANQGSEA in the germline V gene. DNA of the CDR3: TGCAGCGTTGAGGGCAGAAACACTGAAGCTTTCTTT. Its translation: CSVEGRNTEAFF.

In its sample, this clonotype was seen a few times. The chain employs TRBV6-2 or TRBV6-3 and TRBJ1-1; perhaps TRBD1 as D (6 bases). Trimming stripped 2 bases from V and 7 bases from J, with 14 bases between. This CDR3 is built from 14 residues. CDR1 is MNHEY and CDR2 is SVGEGT in the germline V gene. The CDR3 DNA sequence: TGTGCCAGCAGTTACACCGGGGGACATGTTGAAGCTTTCTTT. Amino acid sequence: CASSYTGGHVEAFF.

This clonotype came up many times. V and J are TRBV7-9 and TRBJ2-7, with D unclear. CDR1 and CDR2 from the germline V gene are SEHNR and FQNEAQ (reference sequence). V gave up 4 bases and J gave up 0 bases, with 4 bases separating them. The CDR3 loop spans 12 amino acids. CDR3 loop: CASSSSSYEQYV. CDR3 coding DNA: TGTGCCAGCAGCTCCAGCTCCTACGAGCAGTACGTC.

V gene TRBV7-8 combines with J gene TRBJ2-7; D is perhaps TRBD2 (5 bases). The CDR3 consists of 15 residues. Trimming stripped 5 bases from V and 3 bases from J, with 17 bases between. From germline, CDR1 is SGHVS and CDR2 FQNEAQ. The CDR3 DNA sequence: TGTGCCAGCAGCCCCTCCTCCCCACTAGGCTACGAGCAGTACTTC. Amino acids: CASSPSSPLGYEQYF.

The chain uses TRBV7-9 and TRBJ1-2; D unclear. V was trimmed by 6 bases and J by 8 bases, leaving 13 bases between them. This CDR3 has 12 amino acids. In germline, CDR1 is SEHNR, CDR2 FQNEAQ (reference sequence). The chain's CDR3 is CASSYSPDGYTF. The CDR3 nucleotides read TGTGCCAGCAGTTATAGCCCCGACGGCTACACCTTC.

The genes are TRBV6-2 or TRBV6-3 and TRBJ2-6, with D unresolved. With 8 bases removed from V and 0 bases from J, the gap between germline ends came to 14 bases. Germline V lookup: CDR1 MNHEY, CDR2 SVGEGT. The CDR3 length is 16 residues. DNA for the CDR3: TGTGCCAGCGGTGACTTTCAGAGCTCTGGGGCCAACGTCCTGACTTTC. Its protein product is CASGDFQSSGANVLTF.

This clonotype was counted only a few times. The chain links TRBV12-3 or TRBV12-4 to TRBJ1-5; D might be TRBD1 (5 bases). The CDR3 sequence is 13 residues long. V shed 7 bases and J shed 4 bases, with 11 bases lying between them. CDR3 bases: TGTGCCAGCACCACGGGGGGTAATCAGCCCCAGCATTTT. Translating it yields CASTTGGNQPQHF.

A remark on this clonotype: One base away lies a much larger clone, so this may be a sequencing read error. CDR3 coding DNA: TGTGCCAGCAGCTCACAAGGCTACACCTTC. It translates to CASSSQGYTF. The chain carries TRBV7-6 and TRBJ1-2; D is undetermined. V lost 4 bases and J lost 8, with 5 bases in between. The CDR3 covers 10 residues. Germline V gives CDR1 SGHVS, CDR2 FNYEAQ.

This clonotype was picked up a small number of times. The chain carries TRBV4-1 and TRBJ2-5; the D gene is possibly TRBD2 (6 bases). Trimming removed 0 bases at V and 5 bases at J, with 16 bases between. This CDR3 has 16 amino acids. Looked up from germline, CDR1 is MGHRA and CDR2 is YSYEKL. CDR3 bases: TGCGCCAGCAGCCAAGATAGGGGATTCCGGGGGGAGACCCAGTACTTC. It is translated as CASSQDRGFRGETQYF.

The chain carries TRBV20-1 and TRBJ2-2; 10 bases are a match to TRBD2. Unmatched junction bases numbered 16, after V lost 0 bases and J lost 0 bases. The CDR3 runs 21 residues. Germline V lookup: CDR1 DFQATT, CDR2 SNEGSKA (reference sequence). The CDR3 is CSARDPGLAEKSNPNTGELFF. CDR3 in DNA: TGCAGTGCTAGAGATCCCGGACTAGCGGAAAAATCCAACCCGAACACCGGGGAGCTGTTTTTT.

Ten or more counts support this clonotype. This chain joins TRBV27 and TRBJ2-6; D unresolved. Looked up from germline, CDR1 is MNHEY and CDR2 is SMNVEV (reference sequence). The CDR3 is 15 residues long. V lost 2 bases, J lost 1 base, and 6 bases lay in between. The chain's CDR3 is CASSLVLSGANVLTF. The CDR3 bases are TGTGCCAGCAGTTTAGTTCTGTCTGGGGCCAACGTCCTGACTTTC. The full variable domain, with the rest looked up from reference TRBV27 and TRBJ2-6, is EAQVTQNPRYLITVTGKKLTVTCSQNMNHEYMSWYRQDPGLGLRQIYYSMNVEVTDKGDVPEGYKVSRKEKRNFPLILESPSPNQTSLYFCASSLVLSGANVLTFGAGSRLTVL.

The chain carries TRBV11-2 and TRBJ2-7; D remains unclear. The CDR3 spans 13 residues. The germline V gene has CDR1 SGHAT and CDR2 FQNNGV. Trimming shortened V by 1 base and J by 4 bases, and 8 bases separated the two germline ends. The CDR3 loop reads CASSLARMYEQYV. The CDR3, as DNA: TGTGCCAGCAGCTTAGCACGGATGTACGAGCAGTACGTC.

In nucleotides, the CDR3 is TGTGCCACCAGTGATCGGACAGCGCTGTACAATGAGCAGTTCTTC. Its translation is CATSDRTALYNEQFF. The chain is built from TRBV24-1 and TRBJ2-1, with D perhaps TRBD1 (6 bases). This CDR3 spans 15 amino acids. Trimming took off 3 bases at V and 4 bases at J, with 12 bases between the two ends. Germline values: CDR1 KGHDR, CDR2 SFDVKD.

This clonotype was detected only a few times. The chain joins TRBV6-5 to TRBJ1-5; TRBD1 matches at 8 bases. J lost 7 bases, V lost 5 bases, and 7 bases had no gene match. Germline assignment: CDR1 MNHEY and CDR2 SVGAGI. This CDR3 is 14 amino acids long. The DNA for the CDR3 is TGTGCCAGCAGTACTGACAGGGGTCGGCAGCCCCAGCATTTT. It specifies CASSTDRGRQPQHF.